The source of this T cell receptor beta chain is a study of T cell repertoires in cytomegalovirus infection. TCRdb reprocessed the reads with MiXCR, giving one entry per CDR3 protein. The sample lists some 600,000 distinct CDR3 sequences, 20% to 25% occurring once. The germline V gene encodes CDR1 MNHEY and CDR2 SVGAGI. The CDR3 totals 11 residues. V was shortened by 4 bases and J by 5 bases, with 5 bases between the two germline ends. This clonotype was recorded a few times. Source material: CD8+ T cells from PBMCs. The chain is built from TRBV6-5 and TRBJ2-5; the D is unclear. The receptor was derived from a human donor in good health (CMV status not recorded). Some clones in this sample may be carry-over from other donors' samples. For the CDR3, the DNA is TGTGCCAGCAGTTGGTTGGAGACCCAGTACTTC. As protein: CASSWLETQYF.